This T cell receptor beta chain was sequenced during a study of T cells after yellow fever vaccination. Overall study: The authors prepared low-cell-number fractions using SMART-Seq v4 Ultra Low Input.

This CDR3 is 15 amino acids long. Trimming cost V 4 bases and J 2 bases, with 15 bases left between them. Template switching with 5'RACE generated the TCR cDNA and added a universal primer site and UMIs. TCRdb fed the 5' RACE reads into MiXCR, producing one record per CDR3 protein. This table has 500,000 to 650,000 distinct CDR3 sequences, approximately 16% appearing once. Whole-study findings and limits: The secondary response peaked faster, at day 5 versus 15, but was weaker.

This clonotype turned up a few times. Its antigen is unidentified. The V gene is TRBV12-3 or TRBV12-4, the J gene TRBJ2-7; tentatively, D is TRBD1 or TRBD2 (6 bases each). The specimen was PBMCs, collected 4 to 6 days after the first yellow fever vaccination. The TCR sequence derives from a man younger than 35 who received the YFV17D yellow fever vaccine. The CDR3 sequence is CASSSLGGNTYEQYF. The DNA for the CDR3 is TGTGCCAGCAGTTCTTTGGGGGGCAACACCTACGAGCAGTACTTC.